The entry that follows covers one T cell receptor (beta chain) sequence. Its antigen is unknown. This sample stems from a study of cytomegalovirus exposure and HLA in healthy donors (dated by TCRdb to 2017 to 2019). Describing the broader study: An earlier analysis of a few hundred of the donors reported approximately 280 Gb of sequence data and approximately 120 million unique TCR beta sequences obtained from approximately 180 million T cells. To predict cytomegalovirus infection status, the study combined high-throughput TCR immunosequencing, statistical association of individual TCRs with disease status, and machine learning. Typing coverage varied by locus: roughly 620-640 donors for A, B, C, DRB1 and DQB1; approximately 520 for DQA1; more than 600 for DPA1; more than 450 for DPB1. Several DR-DQ haplotypes were treated as single units for association and clustering because of strong linkage in the cohort. The study was designed to test whether signatures of past pathogen exposure could be identified by cataloging public T cell receptors. Both class I and class II loci were covered by HLA typing, at four-digit resolution. Rather than using new phenotypic data, the later analysis identified candidate immune exposures from TCR beta sequences and from how often those sequences occurred across donors. Using immunosequencing, the study profiled T cell repertoires from 500 to 800 subjects and related those repertoires to cytomegalovirus serostatus. Donor age, sex, ethnicity and CMV serostatus were compiled together with the repertoire data. To study patterns of TCR occurrence, a later analysis re-analyzed previously published TCR beta repertoires from 650 to 750 donors and added high-resolution HLA genotyping. To decide whether each TCR beta V gene segment behaved as functional or pseudogenic, an earlier analysis of some 600 of the donors relied on high-throughput TCR beta sequencing. A separate validation cohort of about 110 different subjects was used in addition to the 666-subject first cohort. Among around 400 genotyped donors of the cohort, an average of approximately 230,000 unique TCR beta nucleotide sequences were sequenced per donor, around 18% of them non-productive. In a later genetic analysis, genome-wide SNP genotypes for about three fifths of the roughly 670 donors were used, and that subset was treated as a discovery cohort. All discovery cohort repertoires had been generated using a single sequencing platform. About 330 gigabases of sequencing data and about 92 million unique TCR sequences made up an early release that covered under 750 HLA-typed donors. The genetic ancestry cluster associated with self-reported Caucasian donors included 81% of the roughly 400 genotyped donors.

Findings and caveats that apply to the study as a whole: Across donors, most TCR sequences were observed very rarely, whereas some public TCRs were present in many individuals. HLA typing was unavailable for some donors at each locus, so association tests used only the typed subset. In a later genetic analysis, a missense DCLRE1C variant was associated with V-gene and J-gene trimming of TCR beta chains, and the association was replicated in an independent cohort. Cytomegalovirus status was reported to be diagnosed by the classifier with high specificity and sensitivity in both the original and validation cohorts. In a later analysis, TCR association rates were found to vary across HLA loci, with the most associated TCRs seen for DRB1 alleles and the fewest for HLA-C alleles. A few of the identified cytomegalovirus-associated TCR beta chains were confirmed in vitro to be specific for cytomegalovirus antigens. Some IMGT-functional V segments, including TRBV6-2 and TRBV6-3, could not be told apart with the 87-base-pair reads, so those segments were excluded. Most CMV-associated TCR beta chains appeared to be HLA-restricted in a later analysis, and the HLA associations seemed to be driven largely by CMV exposure. It was suggested by the authors that the approach could potentially be generalized to other disease states and immunological phenotypes. The presence/absence analyses assumed that sequencing depth was roughly uniform across donors, and that assumption may not be true. A later analysis reported that several top co-occurrence clusters appeared linked to parvovirus B19, influenza, CMV and Epstein-Barr virus. When HLA alleles, especially DR and DQ, strongly co-occurred, attributing TCR associations to individual alleles was difficult. A further reported finding was that TCR beta sequences accurately predicted the HLA-A and HLA-B alleles for most subjects in the first cohort. Correlated functional status among segregating V segments might reflect linkage disequilibrium, but an unknown experimental factor could not be ruled out. In a later analysis, about 17,000 TCR beta sequences were associated with specific HLA alleles at a false discovery rate of 0.05. In this cohort, only TCR beta chains were sequenced, and detectable features were limited by the absence of alpha or paired-chain data. For the cohort, immune exposure information was limited to CMV serostatus. Because counts were too low, roughly 17 rarely observed V segments, including chromosome 9 orphons, were left out of the earlier analysis of 500 to 750 of the donors. Compared with equally common non-associated chains, HLA-associated TCR beta chains in a later analysis were more clonally expanded and had lower generation probabilities. Broadly in line with IMGT annotations, most TCR beta V segments showed up in productive rearrangements about 90% or about 30% of the time in an earlier analysis of some 590 of the donors. In a later genetic analysis, fewer N-insertions in productive TCRs were reported among donors in an Asian-associated ancestry cluster than the roughly 710-donor mean. The study listed 150 to 200 TCR beta chains as associated with cytomegalovirus. A group of highly shared sequence variants was considered likely to be a technical artifact of the sequencing pipeline.

The protocol used for the library was the immunoSEQ multiplex PCR assay. A mixture of 60 forward primers for TCR Vbeta segments and 13 reverse primers for TCR Jbeta segments was used in the multiplex PCR. The CDR3 region of rearranged TCR beta genes was amplified from genomic DNA with a multiplex PCR assay. The Illumina HiSeq System was used to sequence the amplified TCR beta libraries as 87-base-pair reads. Per the source publication's procedure: Across the 700 or so repertoires, a later analysis counted about 81 million unique TCR beta chains, approximately 10 million of which were shared by at least two donors. Raw reads were error-corrected and collapsed into unique sequences by a nearest-neighbor algorithm in which closely related sequences were merged to remove PCR and sequencing errors. CDR3 sequences were aligned to IMGT reference sequences to assign V, D and J gene segments. For a sequence to be retained, at least a six-nucleotide match to both a V gene segment and a J gene segment was required. A rearrangement counted as productive if the CDR3 had no stop codons and remained in frame with V and J, and every other rearrangement counted as non-productive. CDR3 was defined by IMGT convention, running from the second conserved V-encoded cysteine to the conserved J-encoded phenylalanine. In an earlier analysis of 587 of the donors, sequences lacking an unambiguous match to a single V gene segment were excluded. In an earlier analysis of approximately 610 of the donors, V segments were called functional above 56.7% productive rearrangements and were called segregating when the between-donor standard deviation exceeded 5%. A statistical classification framework was built for diagnosing cytomegalovirus status from the catalog of TCR beta chain sequences. In a later analysis, TCR nucleotide sequences were compared against IMGT/GENE-DB human TR gene sequences so that V and J genes could be assigned. In a later analysis, CDR3 sequences and most-parsimonious VDJ recombination scenarios were assigned using the TCRdist pipeline. A later analysis defined each TCR beta chain by its CDR3 amino acid sequence plus V-gene family, and excluded reads lacking a unique V-gene family. To address suspected cross-contamination and a sequencing artifact, a later analysis removed under 600 highly shared, low-generation-probability nucleotide sequences. In a later analysis, a clonal expansion index was calculated for each public chain from normalized within-repertoire ranks of inferred template counts. In a later analysis, generation probabilities were computed using a VDJ recombination model fitted to out-of-frame rearrangements, and the results were checked against IGoR. Hypergeometric tests were used in a later analysis to score TCR-TCR, TCR-HLA and TCR-CMV co-occurrence, with a repertoire-size bias correction applied to the TCR pairs. To estimate false discovery rates, a later analysis permuted the HLA or CMV assignments 20 times. A later analysis grouped co-occurring TCRs with DBSCAN, adding TCRdist sequence similarity when clustering within HLA-allele-positive subsets. Repertoires with fewer than 30,000 or more than 120,000 public chains were left out of co-occurrence clustering, as were a handful of repertoires with anomalous nucleotide sharing. The clones in this table, taken by TCRdb from immuneACCESS, are in-frame only. Not every clone is retained; where verified, under half of the shortfall comes from an unresolved V gene, and the cause of the rest is unknown. The DNA was the basis for D and trimming; V, J and clone size are from that table. The sample's table covers about 130,000 clones. The top ten clones comprise 2.2% of the sample.

The cohort consisted of more than 650 healthy bone marrow donors. At the time of sampling, every cohort member was nominally healthy, though immune exposures that went unrecorded were likely present. The donor tested CMV seronegative, placing the donor among the roughly 400 seronegative members of the cohort. A peripheral blood sample was provided by each donor, and peripheral blood mononuclear cells were used for TCR beta sequencing. The Qiagen DNeasy Blood Extraction Kit was used to extract genomic DNA from the blood cell samples. From V the trimming removes 8 bases and from J it removes 14 bases, while the gene matches leave 11 bases of the junction unaccounted for. As encoded in the germline V gene, CDR1 is MNHEY while CDR2 is SVGAGI. The CDR3 numbers 13 residues from cysteine through phenylalanine. The retained sequence is limited to the CDR3, 39 bases, with the frame set at the first base.

This sequence uses TRBV6-5 and TRBJ2-3, and 12 junction bases match TRBD2. This TCR came from a man in his forties or fifties in good health and CMV-seronegative. The specimen sequenced was PBMCs. The DNA sequence is as follows: TGTGCCAGCCTGGCTAGCGGGAGGGCCGGGCTGTATTTT. It encodes CASLASGRAGLYF.